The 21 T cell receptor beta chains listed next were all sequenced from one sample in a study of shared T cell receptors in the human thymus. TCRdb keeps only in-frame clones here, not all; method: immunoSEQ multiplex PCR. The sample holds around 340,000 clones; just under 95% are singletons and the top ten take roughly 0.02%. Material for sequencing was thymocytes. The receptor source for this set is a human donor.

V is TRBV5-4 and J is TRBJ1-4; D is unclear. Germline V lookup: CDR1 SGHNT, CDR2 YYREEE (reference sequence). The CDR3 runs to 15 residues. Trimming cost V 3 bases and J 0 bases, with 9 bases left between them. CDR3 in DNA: TGTGCCAGCAGCTCCCCGGCTGCAACTAATGAAAAACTGTTTTTT. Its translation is CASSSPAATNEKLFF.

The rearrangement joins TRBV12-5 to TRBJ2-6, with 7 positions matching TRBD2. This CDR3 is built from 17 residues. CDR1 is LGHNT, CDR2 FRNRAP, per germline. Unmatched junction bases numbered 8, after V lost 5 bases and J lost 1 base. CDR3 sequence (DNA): TGTGCTAGTGGTGTATGGGGGGGGTCTTCTGGGGCCAACGTCCTGACTTTC. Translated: CASGVWGGSSGANVLTF.

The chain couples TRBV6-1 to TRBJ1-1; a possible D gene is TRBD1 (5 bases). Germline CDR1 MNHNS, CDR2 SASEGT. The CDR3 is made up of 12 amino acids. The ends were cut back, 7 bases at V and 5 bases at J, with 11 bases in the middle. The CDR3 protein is CASTRVATEAFF. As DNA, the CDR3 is TGTGCCAGCACCAGGGTGGCGACTGAAGCTTTCTTT.

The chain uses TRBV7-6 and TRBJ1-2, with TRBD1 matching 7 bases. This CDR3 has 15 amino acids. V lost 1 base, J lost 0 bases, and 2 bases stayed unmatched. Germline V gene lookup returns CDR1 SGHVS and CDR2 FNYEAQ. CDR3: CASSLETGPNYGYTF. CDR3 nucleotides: TGTGCCAGCAGCTTAGAGACAGGGCCTAACTATGGCTACACCTTC.

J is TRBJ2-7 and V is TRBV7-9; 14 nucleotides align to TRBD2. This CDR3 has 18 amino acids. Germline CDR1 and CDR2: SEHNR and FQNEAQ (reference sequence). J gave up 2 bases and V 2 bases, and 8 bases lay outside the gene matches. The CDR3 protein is CASSLPPVTSGRAYEQYF. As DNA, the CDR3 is TGTGCCAGCAGCTTACCCCCGGTGACTAGCGGGAGGGCCTACGAGCAGTACTTC.

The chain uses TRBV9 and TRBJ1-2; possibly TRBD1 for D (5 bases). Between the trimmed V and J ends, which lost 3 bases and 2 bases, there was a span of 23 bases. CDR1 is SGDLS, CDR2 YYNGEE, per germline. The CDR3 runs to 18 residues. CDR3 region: CASSALPWDRFGNYGYTF. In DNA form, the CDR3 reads TGTGCCAGCAGCGCCCTTCCTTGGGACCGATTCGGAAACTATGGCTACACCTTC.

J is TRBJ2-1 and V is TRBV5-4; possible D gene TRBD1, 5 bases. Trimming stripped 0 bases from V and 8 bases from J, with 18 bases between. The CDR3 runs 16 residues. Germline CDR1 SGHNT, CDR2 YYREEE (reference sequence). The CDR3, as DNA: TGTGCCAGCAGCTTGGAGGGGCGCCCTTCTGACCATGAGCAGTTCTTC. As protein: CASSLEGRPSDHEQFF. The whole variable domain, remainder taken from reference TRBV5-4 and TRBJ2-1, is ETGVTQSPTHLIKTRGQQVTLRCSSQSGHNTVSWYQQALGQGPQFIFQYYREEENGRGNFPPRFSGLQFPNYSSELNVNALELDDSALYLCASSLEGRPSDHEQFFGPGTRLTVL.

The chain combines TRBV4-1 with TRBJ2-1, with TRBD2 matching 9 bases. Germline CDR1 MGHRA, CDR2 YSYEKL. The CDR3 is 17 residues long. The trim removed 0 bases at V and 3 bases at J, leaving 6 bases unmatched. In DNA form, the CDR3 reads TGCGCCAGCAGCCAAGATTGGGCTAGCGGGAACTACAATGAGCAGTTCTTC. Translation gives CASSQDWASGNYNEQFF.

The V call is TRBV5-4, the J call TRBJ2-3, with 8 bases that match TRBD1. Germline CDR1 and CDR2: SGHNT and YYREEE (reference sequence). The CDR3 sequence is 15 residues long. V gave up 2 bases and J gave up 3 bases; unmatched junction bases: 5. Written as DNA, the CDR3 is TGTGCCAGCAGCTTTCTCCGGACAGGGACAGATACGCAGTATTTT. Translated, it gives CASSFLRTGTDTQYF.

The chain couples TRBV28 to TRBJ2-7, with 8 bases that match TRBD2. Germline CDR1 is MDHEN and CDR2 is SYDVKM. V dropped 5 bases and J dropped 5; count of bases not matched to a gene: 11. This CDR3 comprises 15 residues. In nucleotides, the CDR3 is TGTGCCAGCAGTCAGCCGGGGGGGGCAACACACGAGCAGTACTTC. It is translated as CASSQPGGATHEQYF.

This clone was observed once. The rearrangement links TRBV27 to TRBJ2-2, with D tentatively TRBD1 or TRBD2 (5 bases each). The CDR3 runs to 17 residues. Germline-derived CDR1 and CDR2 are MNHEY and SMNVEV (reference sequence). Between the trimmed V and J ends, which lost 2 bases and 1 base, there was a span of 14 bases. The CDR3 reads CASSLIPGALNTGELFF. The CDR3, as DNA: TGTGCCAGCAGTTTAATCCCCGGGGCCCTGAACACCGGGGAGCTGTTTTTT.

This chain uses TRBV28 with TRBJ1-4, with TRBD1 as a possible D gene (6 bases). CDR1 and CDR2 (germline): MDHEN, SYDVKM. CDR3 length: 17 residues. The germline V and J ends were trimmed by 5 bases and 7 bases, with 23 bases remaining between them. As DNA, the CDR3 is TGTGCCAGCAGTCTTGGGGGGTTAACAGGGATGGGTGAAAAACTGTTTTTT. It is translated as CASSLGGLTGMGEKLFF.

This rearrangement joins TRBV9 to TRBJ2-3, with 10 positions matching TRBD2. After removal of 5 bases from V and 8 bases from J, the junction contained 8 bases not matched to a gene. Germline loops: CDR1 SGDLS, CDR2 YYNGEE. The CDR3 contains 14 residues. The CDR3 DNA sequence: TGTGCCAGCAGGGCTAGCGGGAGCTCAGGTACGCAGTATTTT. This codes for CASRASGSSGTQYF.

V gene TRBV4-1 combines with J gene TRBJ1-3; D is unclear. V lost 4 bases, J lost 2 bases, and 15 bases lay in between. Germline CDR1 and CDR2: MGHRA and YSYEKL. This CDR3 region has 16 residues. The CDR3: CASSRIDECPGNTIYF. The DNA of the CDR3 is TGCGCCAGCAGCCGAATAGACGAGTGCCCTGGAAACACCATATATTTT.

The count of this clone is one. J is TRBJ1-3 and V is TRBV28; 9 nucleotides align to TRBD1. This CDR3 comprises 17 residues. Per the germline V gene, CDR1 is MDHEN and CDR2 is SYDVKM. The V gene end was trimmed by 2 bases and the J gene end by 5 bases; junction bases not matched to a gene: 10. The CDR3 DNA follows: TGTGCCAGCAGTTTAGGCCCCCCCGGGACAGGGCGAAACACCATATATTTT. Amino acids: CASSLGPPGTGRNTIYF.

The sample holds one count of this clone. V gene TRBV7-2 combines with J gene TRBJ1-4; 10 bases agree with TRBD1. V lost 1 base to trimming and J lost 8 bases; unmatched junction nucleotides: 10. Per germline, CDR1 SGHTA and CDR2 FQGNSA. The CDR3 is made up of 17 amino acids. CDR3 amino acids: CASSLVWTGTGAEKLFF. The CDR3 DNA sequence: TGTGCCAGCAGCTTAGTATGGACGGGGACAGGGGCCGAAAAACTGTTTTTT.

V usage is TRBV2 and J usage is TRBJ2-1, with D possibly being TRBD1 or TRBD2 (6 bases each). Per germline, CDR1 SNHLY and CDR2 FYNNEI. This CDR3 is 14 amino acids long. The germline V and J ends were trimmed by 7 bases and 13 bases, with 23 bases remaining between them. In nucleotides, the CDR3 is TGTGCCAGCACCTCGGGGGCAGGCGACCGCCCACAGTTCTTC. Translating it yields CASTSGAGDRPQFF.

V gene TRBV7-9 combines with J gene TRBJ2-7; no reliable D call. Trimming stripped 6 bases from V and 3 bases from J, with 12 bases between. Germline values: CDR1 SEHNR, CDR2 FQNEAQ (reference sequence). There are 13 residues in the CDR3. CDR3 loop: CASRDRRDYEQYF. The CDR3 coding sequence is TGTGCCAGCAGGGATCGGAGAGACTACGAGCAGTACTTC.

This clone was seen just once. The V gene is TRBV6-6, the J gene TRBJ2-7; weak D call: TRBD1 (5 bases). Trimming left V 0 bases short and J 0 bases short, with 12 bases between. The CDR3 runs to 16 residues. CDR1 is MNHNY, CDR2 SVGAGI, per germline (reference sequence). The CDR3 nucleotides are TGTGCCAGCAGTTACTCGACGACAGCTAACTCCTACGAGCAGTACTTC. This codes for CASSYSTTANSYEQYF.

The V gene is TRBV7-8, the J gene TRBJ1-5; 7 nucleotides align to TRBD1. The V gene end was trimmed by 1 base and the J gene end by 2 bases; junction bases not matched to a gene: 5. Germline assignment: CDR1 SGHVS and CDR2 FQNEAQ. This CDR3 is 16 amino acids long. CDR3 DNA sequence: TGTGCCAGCAGCTTAGGGCAGGGACAGCGCAATCAGCCCCAGCATTTT. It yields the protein CASSLGQGQRNQPQHF. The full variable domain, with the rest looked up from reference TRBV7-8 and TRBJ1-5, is GAGVSQSPRYKVAKRGQDVALRCDPISGHVSLFWYQQALGQGPEFLTYFQNEAQLDKSGLPSDRFFAERPEGSVSTLKIQRTQQEDSAVYLCASSLGQGQRNQPQHFGDGTRLSIL.

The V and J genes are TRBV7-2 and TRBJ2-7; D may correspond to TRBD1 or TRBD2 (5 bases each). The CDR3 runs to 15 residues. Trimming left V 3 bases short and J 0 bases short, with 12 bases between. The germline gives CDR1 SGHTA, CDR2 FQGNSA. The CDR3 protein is CASSFEGRASYEQYF. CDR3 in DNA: TGTGCCAGCAGCTTCGAGGGACGGGCCTCCTACGAGCAGTACTTC.